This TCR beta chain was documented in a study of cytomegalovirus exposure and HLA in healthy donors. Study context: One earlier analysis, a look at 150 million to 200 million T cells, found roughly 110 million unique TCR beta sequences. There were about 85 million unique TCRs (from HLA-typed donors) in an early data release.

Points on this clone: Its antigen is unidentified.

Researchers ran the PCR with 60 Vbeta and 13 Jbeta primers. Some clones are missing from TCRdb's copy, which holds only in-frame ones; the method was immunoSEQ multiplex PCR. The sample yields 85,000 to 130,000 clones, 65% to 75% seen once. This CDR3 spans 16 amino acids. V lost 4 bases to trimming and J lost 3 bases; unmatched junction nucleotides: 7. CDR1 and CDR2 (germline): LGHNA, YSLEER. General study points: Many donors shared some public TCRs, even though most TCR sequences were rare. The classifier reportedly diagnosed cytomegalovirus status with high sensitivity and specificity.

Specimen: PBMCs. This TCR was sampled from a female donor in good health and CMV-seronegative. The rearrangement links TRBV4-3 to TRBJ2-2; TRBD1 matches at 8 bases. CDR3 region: CASSLDRGSYTGELFF. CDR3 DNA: TGCGCCAGCAGCCTAGACAGGGGCTCCTACACCGGGGAGCTGTTTTTT.